The sequence of this T cell receptor (beta chain) was determined in a study of technical replicates of blood from several donors. Sequenced by immunoSEQ multiplex PCR; TCRdb stores in-frame clones only, minus some. Among some 70,000 clones listed, 95% to 97% were seen once. The V gene end was trimmed by 6 bases and the J gene end by 5 bases; junction bases not matched to a gene: 4. Germline V gene data show CDR1 as SGHAT and CDR2 as FQNNGV. This CDR3 has 14 amino acids. V gene TRBV11-2 combines with J gene TRBJ1-4; 9 bases are shared with TRBD1. The specimen was T cells isolated from PBMCs. This clonotype was sampled from a human donor in good health. The CDR3 nucleotides are TGTGCCAGCAGAGTAACAGGGGGCAATGAAAAACTGTTTTTT. The encoded protein is CASRVTGGNEKLFF.